This TCR beta chain came from a study of blood T cell repertoires in COVID-19. TCRdb keeps only in-frame clones here, not all; method: immunoSEQ multiplex PCR. The table lists around 130,000 clones, 85% to 90% of them singletons. Germline trimming cut 4 bases from V and 8 bases from J; bases unmatched to any gene: 13. CDR3 size: 15 residues. Germline CDR1 is SEHNR and CDR2 is FQNEAQ (reference sequence). The sample consisted of peripheral blood. This receptor was taken from a woman between 50 and 59 years old with acute or convalescent COVID-19. The chain uses TRBV7-9 and TRBJ1-2; 7 bases match TRBD1. The CDR3 DNA is TGTGCCAGCAGCTGGGTGGGACAGTCCTATCGGGGCTACACCTTC. This translates into CASSWVGQSYRGYTF.